The clone carrying this T cell receptor beta chain was seen a few times. The CDR3 is made up of 14 amino acids. Germline CDR1 MNHNS, CDR2 SASEGT. V dropped 4 bases and J dropped 5; count of bases not matched to a gene: 7. The data derive from a study of early T cells in non-severe SARS-CoV-2 infection. TCRdb re-called the 5' RACE reads through MiXCR, storing one row per CDR3 protein. The sample has 40,000 to 55,000 distinct CDR3 sequences; 10% to 15% are singletons. The TCR comes from an adult who was a healthcare worker with PCR-confirmed SARS-CoV-2 infection or an uninfected control (not recorded which). The J gene is TRBJ2-5, the V gene TRBV6-1; the match to TRBD2 covers 7 bases. What was sequenced was whole blood. The CDR3, as DNA: TGTGCCAGCAGTGGACTAGCCCGGATGGAGACCCAGTACTTC. Its protein is CASSGLARMETQYF.